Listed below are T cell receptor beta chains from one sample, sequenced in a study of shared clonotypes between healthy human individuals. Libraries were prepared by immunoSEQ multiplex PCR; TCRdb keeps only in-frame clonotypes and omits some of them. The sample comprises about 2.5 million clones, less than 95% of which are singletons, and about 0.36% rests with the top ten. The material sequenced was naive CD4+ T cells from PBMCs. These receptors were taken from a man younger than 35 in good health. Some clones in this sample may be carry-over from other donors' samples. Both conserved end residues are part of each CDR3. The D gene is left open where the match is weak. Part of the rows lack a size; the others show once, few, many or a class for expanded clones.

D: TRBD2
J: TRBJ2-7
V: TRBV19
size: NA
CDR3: CASSIAPGGYEQYF
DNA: TGTGCCAGTAGTATAGCTCCGGGAGGGTACGAGCAGTACTTC

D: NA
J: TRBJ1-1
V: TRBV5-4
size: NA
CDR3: CASSRGGGPPMNTEAFF
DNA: TGTGCCAGCAGCCGGGGTGGGGGCCCTCCCATGAACACTGAAGCTTTCTTT

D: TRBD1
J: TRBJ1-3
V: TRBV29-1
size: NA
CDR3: CSVDRAYSGNTIYF
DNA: TGCAGCGTGGACAGGGCCTACTCTGGAAACACCATATATTTT

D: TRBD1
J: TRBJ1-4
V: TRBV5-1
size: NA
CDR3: CASSWGQGAHANEKLFF
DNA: TGCGCCAGCAGCTGGGGACAGGGGGCCCATGCTAATGAAAAACTGTTTTTT

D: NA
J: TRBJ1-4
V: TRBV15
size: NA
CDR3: CATNQLGEGNEKLFF
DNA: TGTGCCACCAACCAATTGGGGGAAGGGAATGAAAAACTGTTTTTT

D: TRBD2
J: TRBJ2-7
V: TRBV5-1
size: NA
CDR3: CASSLGVAGGSLDEQYF
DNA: TGCGCCAGCAGCTTGGGGGTAGCGGGAGGGTCCTTGGACGAGCAGTACTTC

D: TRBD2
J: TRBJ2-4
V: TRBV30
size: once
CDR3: CAWSLFGLAGGINLAKNIQYF
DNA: TGTGCCTGGAGTTTATTCGGACTAGCGGGAGGGATCAACTTAGCCAAAAACATTCAGTACTTC

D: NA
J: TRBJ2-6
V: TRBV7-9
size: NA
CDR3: CASSVSSSGANVLTF
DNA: TGTGCCAGCAGCGTGTCCAGCTCTGGGGCCAACGTCCTGACTTTC

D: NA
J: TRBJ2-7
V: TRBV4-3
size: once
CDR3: CASSQGRQAPAYEQYF
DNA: TGCGCCAGCAGCCAAGGGAGACAGGCCCCCGCCTACGAGCAGTACTTC

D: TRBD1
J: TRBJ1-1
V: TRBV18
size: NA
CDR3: CASSPPGQGFRAFF
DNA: TGTGCCAGCTCACCCCCGGGACAGGGCTTTAGAGCTTTCTTT

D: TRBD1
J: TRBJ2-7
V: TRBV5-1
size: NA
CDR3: CASSSRGPIPDEQYF
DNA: TGCGCCAGCAGCTCCAGGGGGCCCATCCCCGACGAGCAGTACTTC

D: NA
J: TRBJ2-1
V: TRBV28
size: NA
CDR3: CASSPLGQSGPFF
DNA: TGTGCCAGCAGTCCCTTAGGACAAAGTGGGCCGTTCTTC

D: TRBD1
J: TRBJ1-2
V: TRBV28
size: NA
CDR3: CASSSSGQAYGYTF
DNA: TGTGCCAGCAGTTCCAGCGGACAGGCATATGGCTACACCTTC

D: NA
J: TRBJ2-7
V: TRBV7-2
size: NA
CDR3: CASSRRVSIYEQYF
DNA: TGTGCCAGCAGCCGGCGGGTATCGATCTACGAGCAGTACTTC

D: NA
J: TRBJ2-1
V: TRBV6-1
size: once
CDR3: CASSEPAGLPGEQFF
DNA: TGTGCCAGCAGTGAACCCGCGGGGCTCCCTGGTGAGCAGTTCTTC

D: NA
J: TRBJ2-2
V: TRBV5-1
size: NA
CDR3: CASRQGLSGGTGELFF
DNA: TGCGCCAGCAGGCAAGGGCTGAGTGGTGGAACCGGGGAGCTGTTTTTT

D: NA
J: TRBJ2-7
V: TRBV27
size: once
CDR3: CASSQGREQYF
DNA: TGTGCCAGCAGTCAGGGAAGGGAGCAGTACTTC

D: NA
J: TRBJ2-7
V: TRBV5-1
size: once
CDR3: CASSLGRGEQYF
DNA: TGCGCCAGCAGCTTGGGCAGGGGCGAGCAGTACTTC

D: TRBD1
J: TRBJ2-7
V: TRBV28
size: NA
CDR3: CASRQPGQGYEQYF
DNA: TGTGCCAGCAGGCAGCCGGGACAGGGCTACGAGCAGTACTTC

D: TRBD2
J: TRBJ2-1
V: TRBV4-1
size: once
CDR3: CASSPQTSGSFNEQFF
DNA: TGCGCCAGCAGCCCCCAGACTAGCGGGAGCTTCAATGAGCAGTTCTTC

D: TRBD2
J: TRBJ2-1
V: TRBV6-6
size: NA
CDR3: CASSHGLAMYNEQFF
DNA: TGTGCCAGCAGCCACGGACTAGCGATGTACAATGAGCAGTTCTTC

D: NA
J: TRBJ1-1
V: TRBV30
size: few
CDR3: CAWSDSGGTEAFF
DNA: TGTGCCTGGAGTGATTCCGGGGGCACTGAAGCTTTCTTT

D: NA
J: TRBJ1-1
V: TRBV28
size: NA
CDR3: CASIRRRREAFF
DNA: TGTGCCAGCATCAGACGGCGGAGGGAAGCTTTCTTT

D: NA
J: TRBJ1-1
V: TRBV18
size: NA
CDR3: CASSTGAWLTEAFF
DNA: TGTGCCAGCTCTACCGGCGCTTGGTTGACTGAAGCTTTCTTT

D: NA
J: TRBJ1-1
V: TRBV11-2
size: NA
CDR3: CASSLLSDSPEAFF
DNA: TGTGCCAGCAGCTTACTGTCTGACAGTCCTGAAGCTTTCTTT

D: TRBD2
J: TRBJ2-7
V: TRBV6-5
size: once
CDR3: CASGPGTSFYF
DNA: TGTGCCAGCGGACCCGGGACTAGTTTTTACTTC

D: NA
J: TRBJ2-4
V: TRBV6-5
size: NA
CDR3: CASSYGGVAKNIQYF
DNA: TGTGCCAGCAGTTACGGGGGTGTAGCCAAAAACATTCAGTACTTC

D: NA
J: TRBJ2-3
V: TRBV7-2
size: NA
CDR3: CASSLMEVGGSATQYF
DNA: TGTGCCAGCAGCTTGATGGAGGTGGGGGGATCAGCTACGCAGTATTTT

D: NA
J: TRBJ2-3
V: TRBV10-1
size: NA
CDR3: CASSDPVGDTQYF
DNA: TGCGCCAGCAGTGACCCAGTAGGAGATACGCAGTATTTT

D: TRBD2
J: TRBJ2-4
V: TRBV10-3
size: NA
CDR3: CAIRGGPQGNIQYF
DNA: TGTGCCATCAGGGGAGGGCCCCAAGGAAACATTCAGTACTTC

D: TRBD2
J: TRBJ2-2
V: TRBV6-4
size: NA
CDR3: CASSHHALAATTGELFF
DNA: TGTGCCAGCAGCCACCACGCCCTAGCGGCGACCACCGGGGAGCTGTTTTTT

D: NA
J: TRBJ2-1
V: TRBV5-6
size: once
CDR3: CASSLSDGPKFF
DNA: TGTGCCAGCAGCTTGTCCGACGGACCAAAGTTCTTC

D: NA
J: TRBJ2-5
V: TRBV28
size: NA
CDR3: CASSPAGGVWETQYF
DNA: TGTGCCAGCAGCCCGGCCGGGGGCGTGTGGGAGACCCAGTACTTC

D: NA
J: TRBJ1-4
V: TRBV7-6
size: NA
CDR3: CASSERPASTTNEKLFF
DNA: TGTGCCAGCAGCGAACGTCCCGCGTCAACAACTAATGAAAAACTGTTTTTT

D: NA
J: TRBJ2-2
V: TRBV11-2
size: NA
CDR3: CASSSRGGTGELFF
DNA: TGTGCCAGCAGCTCCCGAGGTGGCACCGGGGAGCTGTTTTTT

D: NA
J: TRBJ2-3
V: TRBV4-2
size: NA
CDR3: CASSQVGRGQADTQYF
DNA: TGTGCCAGCAGCCAAGTGGGACGCGGGCAGGCAGATACGCAGTATTTT

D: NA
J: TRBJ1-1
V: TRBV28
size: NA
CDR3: CASSLLRTIGTEAFF
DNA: TGTGCCAGCAGCCTGCTCCGGACAATAGGCACTGAAGCTTTCTTT

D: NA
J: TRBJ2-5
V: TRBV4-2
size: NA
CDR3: CASSQRGEETQYF
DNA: TGTGCCAGCAGCCAACGTGGGGAAGAGACCCAGTACTTC

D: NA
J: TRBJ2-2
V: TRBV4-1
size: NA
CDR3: CASSQDGVRPGELFF
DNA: TGCGCCAGCAGCCAAGATGGGGTCAGACCCGGGGAGCTGTTTTTT

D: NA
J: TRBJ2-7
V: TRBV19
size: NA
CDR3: CASRMTGGYEQYF
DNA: TGTGCCAGTAGGATGACTGGCGGGTACGAGCAGTACTTC

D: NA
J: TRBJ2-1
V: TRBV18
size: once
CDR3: CASSSAGYPYNEQFF
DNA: TGTGCCAGCTCATCGGCAGGGTACCCCTACAATGAGCAGTTCTTC

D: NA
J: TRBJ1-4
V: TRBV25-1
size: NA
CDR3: CASSRGVNEKLFF
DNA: TGTGCCAGCTCCAGGGGAGTCAATGAAAAACTGTTTTTT

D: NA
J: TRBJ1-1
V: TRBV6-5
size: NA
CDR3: CASRQNTEAFF
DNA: TGTGCCAGCAGACAAAACACTGAAGCTTTCTTT

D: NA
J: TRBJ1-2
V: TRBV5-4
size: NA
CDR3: CASSKEGPEGYTF
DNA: TGTGCCAGCAGCAAAGAAGGGCCCGAGGGCTACACCTTC

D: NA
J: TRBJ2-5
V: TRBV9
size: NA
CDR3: CASSVGTEQETQYF
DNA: TGTGCCAGCAGCGTAGGGACAGAGCAAGAGACCCAGTACTTC

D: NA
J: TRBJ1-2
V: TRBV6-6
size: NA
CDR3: CASKEARDYGYTF
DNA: TGTGCCAGCAAGGAGGCCAGAGACTATGGCTACACCTTC